This is a list of T cell receptor beta chains from one sample in a study of control samples from healthy donors and cancer patients. Libraries were prepared by immunoSEQ multiplex PCR; TCRdb keeps only in-frame clonotypes and omits some of them. The data hold approximately 65,000 clones, with roughly 90% observed a single time. Sequencing was performed on PBMCs. The receptor source for this set is a man in his 60s with lung cancer. CDR3s include the opening cysteine and the closing phenylalanine or tryptophan.

J gene	V gene	CDR3 protein
TRBJ2-5	TRBV7-3	CASSLSMGSQETQYF
TRBJ1-1	TRBV12-5	CASGLGTGGNTEAFF
TRBJ1-3	TRBV18	CASSPGTLSGNTIYF
TRBJ1-2	TRBV3-1/TRBV3-2	CASSYRLNYGYTF
TRBJ2-5	TRBV24-1	CATSDSARGRNQTQYF
TRBJ1-1	TRBV29-1	CSVEKTNTEAFF
TRBJ1-4	TRBV4-1	CASSGTAWGKLFF
TRBJ1-1	TRBV4-1	CASSQNTGGTGGTEAFF
TRBJ2-4	TRBV3-1/TRBV3-2	CASSRLGTGASIQYF
TRBJ1-3	TRBV10-2	CASSESQGGGNTIYF
TRBJ1-6	TRBV7-2	CASSLRQGSPLHF
TRBJ2-7	TRBV6-5	CASSYRAGGNEQYF
TRBJ1-5	TRBV5-1	CASSFGWGNQPQHF
TRBJ1-6	TRBV9	CASSPGAVNSPLHF
TRBJ2-1	TRBV7-9	CASSSPNYAGALVNEQFF
TRBJ1-1	TRBV9	CASSVAPGQGRFDTEAFF
TRBJ1-1	TRBV12-3/TRBV12-4	CASSLTANTEAFF
TRBJ1-2	TRBV7-2	CASSFSREGNGYTF
TRBJ2-4	TRBV19	CASTPGGGGNIQYF
TRBJ1-1	TRBV7-3	CASSFKPNTEAFF
TRBJ2-2	TRBV6-6	CASSYSGPGTGELFF
TRBJ1-6	TRBV18	CASSPQGATDSPLHF
TRBJ1-1	TRBV2	CASRVSETALRAFF
TRBJ2-5	TRBV5-1	CASSSWTEETQYF
TRBJ2-2	TRBV18	CASSSASGLRNTGELFF
TRBJ1-5	TRBV7-9	CASSLAMGTQHF
TRBJ1-1	TRBV6-1	CASSEYRINTEAFF
TRBJ1-2	TRBV5-6	CASSPTGENAGYTF
TRBJ2-3	TRBV10-1	CASSDSMVDTQYF
TRBJ2-7	TRBV2	CASRLTGPEQYF
TRBJ2-5	TRBV9	CASSAYRGGQETQYF
TRBJ1-5	TRBV6-5	CASSRREDQPQHF
TRBJ2-3	TRBV9	CASSDPISSAGTDTQYF
TRBJ2-2	TRBV7-9	CASSPTTGELFF
TRBJ2-3	TRBV9	CASSLQGAPDTQYF
TRBJ1-4	TRBV9	CASSVLPEFNEKLFF